The entry below describes one T cell receptor (beta chain). Other nucleotide sequences in the sample specify the same CDR3. This record comes from a study of blood T cell repertoires in COVID-19. The wider study: Both acute and convalescent COVID-19 samples were obtained from the United States, Italy and Spain. Nucleic acid was either cDNA or gDNA, and it came from T cells, B-cell-depleted T cells, or PBMCs.

Authors' data handling: By means of reference gene primer amplification, nucleated cell counts were estimated. TCRdb keeps only in-frame clones here, not all; method: immunoSEQ multiplex PCR. That table gives V, J and clone size, and the DNA gave D and trimming. The sample lists approximately 400,000 clones; approximately 90% were seen once. V trimming: 5 bases; J trimming: 3 bases; junction bases outside the gene matches: 3. The CDR3 has 13 amino acids. In germline, CDR1 is SGHDT, CDR2 YYEEEE. The specimen sequenced was peripheral blood. The sequence was obtained from a woman aged 50 to 60 with COVID-19, enrolled during active disease. V usage is TRBV5-6 and J usage is TRBJ1-2, with 8 nucleotides matching TRBD1. The CDR3 bases are TGTGCCAGCAGTCAGGACAGGGACTATGGCTACACCTTC. Translation gives CASSQDRDYGYTF.